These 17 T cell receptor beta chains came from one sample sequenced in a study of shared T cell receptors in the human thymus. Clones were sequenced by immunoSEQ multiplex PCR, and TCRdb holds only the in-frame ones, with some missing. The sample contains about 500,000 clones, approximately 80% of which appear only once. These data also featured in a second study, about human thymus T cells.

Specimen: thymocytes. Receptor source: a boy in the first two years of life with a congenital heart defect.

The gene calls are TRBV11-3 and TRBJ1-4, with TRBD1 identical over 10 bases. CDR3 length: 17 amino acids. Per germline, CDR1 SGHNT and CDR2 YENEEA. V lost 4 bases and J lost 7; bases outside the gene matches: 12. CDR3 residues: CASSSPRMDRGTEKLFF. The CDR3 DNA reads TGTGCCAGCAGCTCCCCCCGAATGGACAGGGGGACTGAAAAACTGTTTTTT.

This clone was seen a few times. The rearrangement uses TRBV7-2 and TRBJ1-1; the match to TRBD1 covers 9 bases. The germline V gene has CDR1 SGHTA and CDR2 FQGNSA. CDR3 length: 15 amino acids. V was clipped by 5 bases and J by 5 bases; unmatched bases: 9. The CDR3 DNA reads TGTGCCAGCAGCGACACCGGGACAGGGAGGACTGAAGCTTTCTTT. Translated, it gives CASSDTGTGRTEAFF.

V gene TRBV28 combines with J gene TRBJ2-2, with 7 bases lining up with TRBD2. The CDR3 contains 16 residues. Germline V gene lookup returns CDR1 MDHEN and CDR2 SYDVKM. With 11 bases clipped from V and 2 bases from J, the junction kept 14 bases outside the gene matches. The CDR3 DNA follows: TGTGCCGTAAAATCCGGGAGGACGCTAAACACCGGGGAGCTGTTTTTT. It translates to CAVKSGRTLNTGELFF.

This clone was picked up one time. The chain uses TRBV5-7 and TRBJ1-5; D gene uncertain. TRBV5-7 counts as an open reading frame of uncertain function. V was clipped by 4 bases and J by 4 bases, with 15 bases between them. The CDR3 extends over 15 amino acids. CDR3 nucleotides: TGTGCCAGCAGCCCCGGGGTTTGGGAGAATCAGCCCCAGCATTTT. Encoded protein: CASSPGVWENQPQHF.

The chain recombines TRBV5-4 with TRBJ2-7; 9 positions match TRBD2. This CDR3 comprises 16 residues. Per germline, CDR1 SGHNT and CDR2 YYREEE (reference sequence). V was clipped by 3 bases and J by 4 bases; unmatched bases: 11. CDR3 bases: TGTGCCAGCAGCTCATCGACTAGCGGAGGACGATACGAGCAGTACTTC. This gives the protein CASSSSTSGGRYEQYF.

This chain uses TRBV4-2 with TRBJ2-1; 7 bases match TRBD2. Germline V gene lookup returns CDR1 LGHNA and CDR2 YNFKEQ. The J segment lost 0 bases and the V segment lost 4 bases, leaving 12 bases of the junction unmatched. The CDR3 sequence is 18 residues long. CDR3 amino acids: CASSPPPLRETSYNEQFF. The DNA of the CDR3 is TGTGCCAGCAGCCCACCGCCTCTGCGGGAGACCTCCTACAATGAGCAGTTCTTC.

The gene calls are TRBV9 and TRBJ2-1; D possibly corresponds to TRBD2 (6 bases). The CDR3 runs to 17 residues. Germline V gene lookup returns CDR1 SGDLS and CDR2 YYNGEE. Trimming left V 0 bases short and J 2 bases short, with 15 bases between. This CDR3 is CASSVVGGTGPYNEQFF. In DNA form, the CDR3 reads TGTGCCAGCAGCGTAGTAGGAGGGACCGGGCCCTACAATGAGCAGTTCTTC.

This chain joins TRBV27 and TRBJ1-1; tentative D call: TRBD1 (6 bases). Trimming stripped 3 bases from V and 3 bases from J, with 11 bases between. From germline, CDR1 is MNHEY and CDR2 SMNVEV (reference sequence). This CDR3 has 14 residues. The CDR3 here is CASSFRGGHTEAFF. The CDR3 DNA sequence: TGTGCCAGCAGTTTTCGGGGGGGGCACACTGAAGCTTTCTTT.

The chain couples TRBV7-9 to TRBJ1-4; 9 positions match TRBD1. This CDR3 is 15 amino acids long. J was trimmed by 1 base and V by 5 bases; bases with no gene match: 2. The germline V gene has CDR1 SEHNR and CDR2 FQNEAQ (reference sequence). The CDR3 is CASSPDRGTNEKLFF. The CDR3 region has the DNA TGTGCCAGCAGCCCGGACAGGGGAACTAATGAAAAACTGTTTTTT.

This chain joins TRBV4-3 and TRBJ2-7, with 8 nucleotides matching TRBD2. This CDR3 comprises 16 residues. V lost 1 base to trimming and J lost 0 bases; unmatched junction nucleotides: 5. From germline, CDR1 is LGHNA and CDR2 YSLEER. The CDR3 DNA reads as TGCGCCAGCAGCCAAGGGCAGCGGGAGCCCTCCTACGAGCAGTACTTC. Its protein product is CASSQGQREPSYEQYF.

CDR3 region: CASSELGPPSSQETQYF. CDR3 in DNA: TGTGCCAGCAGTGAGTTAGGTCCGCCTAGCAGCCAAGAGACCCAGTACTTC. The chain carries TRBV2 and TRBJ2-5; D is perhaps TRBD2 (5 bases). Germline lookup yields CDR1 SNHLY and CDR2 FYNNEI. V lost 3 bases, J lost 1 base, and 18 bases lay in between. This CDR3 contains 17 residues.

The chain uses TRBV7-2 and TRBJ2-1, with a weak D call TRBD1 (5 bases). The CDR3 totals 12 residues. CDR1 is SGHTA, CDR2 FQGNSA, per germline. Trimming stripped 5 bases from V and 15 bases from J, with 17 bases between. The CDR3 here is CASSLRKGWGFF. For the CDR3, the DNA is TGTGCCAGCAGCCTCAGGAAGGGGTGGGGGTTCTTC.

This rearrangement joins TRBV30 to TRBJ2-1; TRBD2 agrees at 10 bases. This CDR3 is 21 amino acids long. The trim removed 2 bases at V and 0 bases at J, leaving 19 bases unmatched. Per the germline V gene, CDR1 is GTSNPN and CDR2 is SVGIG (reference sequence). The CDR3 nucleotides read TGTGCCTGGAGTAAGTCAGGCGGTAGCGGGAGGCCTTTGAGCTCCTACAATGAGCAGTTCTTC. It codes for CAWSKSGGSGRPLSSYNEQFF. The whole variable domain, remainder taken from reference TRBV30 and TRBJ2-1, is SQTIHQWPATLVQPVGSPLSLECTVEGTSNPNLYWYRQAAGRGLQLLFYSVGIGQISSEVPQNLSASRPQDRQFILSSKKLLLSDSGFYLCAWSKSGGSGRPLSSYNEQFFGPGTRLTVL.

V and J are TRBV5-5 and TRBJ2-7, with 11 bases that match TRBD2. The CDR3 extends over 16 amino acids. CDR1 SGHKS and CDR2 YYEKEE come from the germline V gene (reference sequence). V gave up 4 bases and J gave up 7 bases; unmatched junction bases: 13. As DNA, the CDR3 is TGTGCCAGCAGCAAAATTCTAGCGGGAGGCCTCGGGGAGCAGTACTTC. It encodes CASSKILAGGLGEQYF.

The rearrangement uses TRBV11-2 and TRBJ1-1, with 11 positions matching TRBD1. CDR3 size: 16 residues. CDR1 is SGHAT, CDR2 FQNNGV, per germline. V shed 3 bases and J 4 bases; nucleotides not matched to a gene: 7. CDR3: CASSFRDRGEGTEAFF. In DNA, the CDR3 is TGTGCCAGCAGCTTCCGGGACAGGGGGGAGGGCACTGAAGCTTTCTTT.

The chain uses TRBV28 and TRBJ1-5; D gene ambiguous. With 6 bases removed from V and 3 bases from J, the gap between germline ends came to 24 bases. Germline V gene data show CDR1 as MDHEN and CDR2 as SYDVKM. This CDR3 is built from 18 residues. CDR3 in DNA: TGTGCCAGCAGCCCTAGCTACGAGGGAGGGAGTCTCAATCAGCCCCAGCATTTT. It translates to CASSPSYEGGSLNQPQHF.

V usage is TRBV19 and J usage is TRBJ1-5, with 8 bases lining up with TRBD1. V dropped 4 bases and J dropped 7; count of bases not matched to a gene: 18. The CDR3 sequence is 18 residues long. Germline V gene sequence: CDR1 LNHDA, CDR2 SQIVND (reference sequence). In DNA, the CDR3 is TGTGCCAGTAGTAGGGGGACAGGTTTTGATCCCCCCGCGCAGCCCCAGCATTTT. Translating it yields CASSRGTGFDPPAQPQHF. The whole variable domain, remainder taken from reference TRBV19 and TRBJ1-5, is DGGITQSPKYLFRKEGQNVTLSCEQNLNHDAMYWYRQDPGQGLRLIYYSQIVNDFQKGDIAEGYSVSREKKESFPLTVTSAQKNPTAFYLCASSRGTGFDPPAQPQHFGDGTRLSIL.